Shown below are 30 T cell receptor beta chains from a single sample sequenced in a study of blood T cell repertoires in COVID-19. Libraries were prepared by immunoSEQ multiplex PCR; TCRdb keeps only in-frame clonotypes and omits some of them. The sample contains more than 250,000 clones, around 87% of which appear only once. Specimen: peripheral blood. The source of these receptors is a man aged 50-59 years with active or convalescent COVID-19.

V usage is TRBV28 and J usage is TRBJ2-7; tentatively, D is TRBD1 (6 bases). The germline V gene has CDR1 MDHEN and CDR2 SYDVKM. This CDR3 has 14 residues. With 3 bases removed from V and 5 bases from J, the gap between germline ends came to 14 bases. CDR3 residues: CASSFYREFNEQYF. CDR3 nucleotide sequence: TGTGCCAGCAGTTTTTACAGGGAATTCAACGAGCAGTACTTC.

The rearrangement joins TRBV11-2 to TRBJ2-3; 12 bases match TRBD2. Germline values: CDR1 SGHAT, CDR2 FQNNGV. J lost 1 base, V lost 5 bases, and 4 bases had no gene match. CDR3 length equals 16 residues. The CDR3 DNA reads TGTGCCAGCAGCGAAAGACTAGCGGGGGGCACAGATACGCAGTATTTT. It encodes CASSERLAGGTDTQYF.

V is TRBV28 and J is TRBJ2-1; 11 bases are shared with TRBD2. Germline CDR1 MDHEN, CDR2 SYDVKM. This CDR3 is built from 12 residues. V shed 2 bases and J 15 bases; nucleotides not matched to a gene: 3. CDR3 sequence reads: CASSLVTSGRFF. CDR3 nucleotide sequence: TGTGCCAGCAGTTTAGTTACTAGCGGGAGGTTCTTC.

This chain links TRBV6-5 with TRBJ1-4; 8 positions agree with TRBD1. V was pared by 0 bases and J by 3 bases, with 0 bases of the junction left unmatched. This CDR3 spans 15 amino acids. The germline V gene encodes CDR1 MNHEY and CDR2 SVGAGI. This CDR3 reads CASSYSTGANEKLFF. CDR3 nucleotides: TGTGCCAGCAGTTACTCGACAGGGGCTAATGAAAAACTGTTTTTT.

This chain uses TRBV10-1 with TRBJ1-1, with TRBD1 matching over 8 bases. Unmatched junction bases numbered 12, after V lost 6 bases and J lost 0 bases. The germline V gene encodes CDR1 WNHNN and CDR2 SYGVQD (reference sequence). The CDR3 spans 17 residues. In nucleotides, the CDR3 is TGCGCCAGCAGCCCCAGGACAGGGAAAAGTCTGAACACTGAAGCTTTCTTT. Protein sequence: CASSPRTGKSLNTEAFF.

The chain carries TRBV12-3 or TRBV12-4 and TRBJ2-7; 7 bases are shared with TRBD2. This CDR3 contains 11 residues. V shed 3 bases and J 7 bases; nucleotides not matched to a gene: 0. In DNA form, the CDR3 reads TGTGCCAGCAGTTTGGGAGGGGAGCAGTACTTC. Its translation is CASSLGGEQYF.

The chain recombines TRBV9 with TRBJ2-1; D gene ambiguous. V was pared by 0 bases and J by 2 bases, with 9 bases between. The CDR3 loop spans 15 amino acids. Germline V lookup: CDR1 SGDLS, CDR2 YYNGEE. The CDR3 spells CASSVDGYPYNEQFF. CDR3 bases: TGTGCCAGCAGCGTAGACGGGTACCCCTACAATGAGCAGTTCTTC.

The V and J genes are TRBV30 and TRBJ2-7; perhaps TRBD2 as D (7 bases). Per germline, CDR1 GTSNPN and CDR2 SVGIG (reference sequence). This CDR3 is 13 amino acids long. Trimming took 5 bases from V and 5 from J, leaving 16 bases between them. CDR3 bases: TGTGCCTGGTCCCCCGGGGGGCTGAACGAGCAGTACTTC. It is translated as CAWSPGGLNEQYF.

A word on this clone: Distinct nucleotide sequences in the sample also encode this CDR3. The chain is built from TRBV28 and TRBJ2-5; D possibly corresponds to TRBD1 (5 bases). The CDR3 length is 12 residues. Germline V gene lookup returns CDR1 MDHEN and CDR2 SYDVKM. Trimming took off 6 bases at V and 1 base at J, with 6 bases between the two ends. For the CDR3, the DNA is TGTGCCAGCAGAAGGGGCCAAGAGACCCAGTACTTC. It yields the protein CASRRGQETQYF. Drawing the rest from reference TRBV28 and TRBJ2-5, the complete variable domain is DVKVTQSSRYLVKRTGEKVFLECVQDMDHENMFWYRQDPGLGLRLIYFSYDVKMKEKGDIPEGYSVSREKKERFSLILESASTNQTSMYLCASRRGQETQYFGPGTRLLVL.

V is TRBV10-1 and J is TRBJ1-2, with D possibly matching TRBD1 (6 bases). The germline CDR1 and CDR2 sequences are WNHNN and SYGVQD (reference sequence). V was pared by 6 bases and J by 4 bases, with 6 bases between. The CDR3 runs to 11 residues. CDR3 nucleotides: TGCGCCAGCAGGGACAGCTATGGCTACACCTTC. Amino acid sequence: CASRDSYGYTF.

The gene calls are TRBV7-2 and TRBJ2-1, with D perhaps matching TRBD2 (7 bases). Trimming stripped 1 base from V and 1 base from J, with 11 bases between. Germline CDR1 SGHTA, CDR2 FQGNSA. This CDR3 region has 16 residues. CDR3 in amino acids: CASSLDGGASYNEQFF. CDR3 in DNA: TGTGCCAGCAGCTTAGATGGGGGGGCTTCCTACAATGAGCAGTTCTTC.

V is TRBV2 and J is TRBJ2-1; 10 bases fit TRBD2. Germline CDR1 and CDR2: SNHLY and FYNNEI. The J segment lost 4 bases and the V segment lost 4 bases, leaving 4 bases of the junction unmatched. The CDR3 spans 15 residues. The CDR3 loop reads CASSVSSGGYNEQFF. CDR3 DNA: TGTGCCAGCAGTGTCTCTAGCGGGGGATACAATGAGCAGTTCTTC.

The CDR3 is CARSPPSGRFLKNTGELFF. In DNA, the CDR3 is TGTGCCAGAAGCCCCCCTAGCGGGAGGTTCCTTAAGAACACCGGGGAGCTGTTTTTT. The genes are TRBV5-3 and TRBJ2-2; TRBD2 agrees at 11 bases. TRBV5-3 is designated an ORF whose function remains uncertain. CDR3 length equals 19 residues. With 4 bases clipped from V and 1 base from J, the junction kept 12 bases outside the gene matches.

The rearrangement joins TRBV28 to TRBJ1-1; no clear D gene. This CDR3 contains 16 residues. Germline CDR1 MDHEN, CDR2 SYDVKM. Trimming removed 5 bases from V and 0 bases from J, with 16 bases in between. The CDR3 region has the DNA TGTGCCAGCAGTGGGAGTGACCCGGGAATGAACACTGAAGCTTTCTTT. The encoded protein is CASSGSDPGMNTEAFF.

The chain combines TRBV7-2 with TRBJ2-1; 8 bases align to TRBD2. Germline CDR1 SGHTA, CDR2 FQGNSA. CDR3 length: 15 amino acids. J lost 4 bases, V lost 4 bases, and 6 bases had no gene match. The chain's CDR3 is CASSYERGKYNEQFF. The CDR3 DNA reads TGTGCCAGCAGCTACGAGCGGGGGAAATACAATGAGCAGTTCTTC.

This chain connects TRBV6-5 to TRBJ1-5, with D perhaps matching TRBD1 (6 bases). The CDR3 has 15 residues. Trimming stripped 5 bases from V and 5 bases from J, with 16 bases between. In germline, CDR1 is MNHEY, CDR2 SVGAGI. CDR3 sequence reads: CASSTQGSRDQPQHF. CDR3 sequence (DNA): TGTGCCAGCAGTACCCAGGGGAGCCGGGATCAGCCCCAGCATTTT.

This clone was seen only once. V usage is TRBV21-1 and J usage is TRBJ1-2; the table calls TRBD1, which could not be checked here. TRBV21-1 represents a pseudogene. The CDR3 is 18 amino acids. The CDR3 protein is CASSTRPGTGARWGGYTF. CDR3 sequence (DNA): TGTGCCAGCAGCACCCGACCCGGGACAGGGGCTCGTTGGGGAGGCTACACCTTC.

Points on this clone: Other DNA variants within this sample encode the same CDR3. The rearrangement uses TRBV5-1 and TRBJ2-1; D not resolved. This CDR3 is built from 14 residues. The ends were cut back, 0 bases at V and 4 bases at J, with 8 bases in the middle. Germline values: CDR1 SGHRS, CDR2 YFSETQ. CDR3 in DNA: TGCGCCAGCAGCTTGGTTCCTCAGTACAATGAGCAGTTCTTC. This encodes CASSLVPQYNEQFF.

The chain is built from TRBV6-5 and TRBJ2-7; 9 nucleotides line up with TRBD1. Germline V CDR1 and CDR2: MNHEY, SVGAGI. The CDR3 sequence is 14 residues long. Trimming removed 6 bases from V and 1 base from J; junction bases left unmatched: 4. The DNA for the CDR3 is TGTGCCAGCAGATTGACAGGGGGGTCCTACGAGCAGTACTTC. It translates to CASRLTGGSYEQYF.

The rearrangement links TRBV7-2 to TRBJ2-7; TRBD2 agrees at 8 bases. The length of the CDR3 is 14 residues. V lost 4 bases and J lost 5; bases outside the gene matches: 7. CDR1 and CDR2 from the germline V gene are SGHTA and FQGNSA. The CDR3 nucleotides are TGTGCCAGCAGCTCCCCGAGACTAGCGCACGAGCAGTACTTC. It translates to CASSSPRLAHEQYF.

This chain links TRBV27 with TRBJ1-1; 12 positions agree with TRBD1. Germline V gives CDR1 MNHEY, CDR2 SMNVEV (reference sequence). The CDR3 consists of 15 residues. J gave up 2 bases and V 6 bases, and 4 bases lay outside the gene matches. The CDR3 reads CASRGQGAVNTEAFF. The DNA of the CDR3 is TGTGCCAGCAGGGGACAGGGGGCCGTTAACACTGAAGCTTTCTTT.

In the case of this clone: One end of the junction does not line up with germline, which may come from a read error. This rearrangement joins TRBV7-7 to TRBJ1-3; 8 bases align to TRBD1. Germline V gene sequence: CDR1 SSHAT, CDR2 FNYEAQ (reference sequence). This CDR3 has 15 residues. The CDR3 DNA reads TGTGCTAGCAGCCCCGGGACAGGCTCTGGAAACACCATATATTTT. Its translation: CASSPGTGSGNTIYF.

This chain joins TRBV3-1 (or the pseudogene TRBV3-2) and TRBJ1-1, with D tentatively TRBD1 (5 bases). CDR1 is LGHDT and CDR2 is YNNKEL in the germline V gene (reference sequence). The V and J ends lost 5 bases and 0 bases respectively, with 19 bases between them. The CDR3 runs to 17 residues. The CDR3 nucleotides are TGTGCCAGCAGCTCCTACGACACCGGACACCTGAACACTGAAGCTTTCTTT. Protein: CASSSYDTGHLNTEAFF.

The chain combines TRBV3-1 (or the pseudogene TRBV3-2) with TRBJ1-2, with a tentative D call TRBD1 (5 bases). CDR1 is LGHDT and CDR2 is YNNKEL in the germline V gene (reference sequence). Trimming stripped 3 bases from V and 5 bases from J, with 7 bases between. The CDR3 runs 12 residues. The CDR3 sequence: CASSHDSYGYTF. CDR3 coding DNA: TGTGCCAGCAGCCATGACAGTTATGGCTACACCTTC.

Note on this clone: The junction departs from germline at one end; a sequencing error may be responsible. The chain is built from TRBV4-2 and TRBJ1-1; 10 bases are a match to TRBD1. The germline CDR1 and CDR2 sequences are LGHNA and YNFKEQ. The CDR3 length is 15 residues. The CDR3 coding sequence is TGTGCCAGCAGTCAAGTTGGGACAGGGGACACTGAAGCTTTCTTT. Protein: CASSQVGTGDTEAFF.

This clone occurred once. V gene TRBV5-4 combines with J gene TRBJ1-2; TRBD1 agrees at 12 bases. Germline CDR1 is SGHNT and CDR2 is YYREEE (reference sequence). This CDR3 is built from 15 residues. The V and J ends lost 3 bases and 3 bases, in that order; junction bases with no gene match: 3. In nucleotides, the CDR3 is TGTGCCAGCAGCTCGGGGACAGGGGGCGACTATGGCTACACCTTC. This encodes CASSSGTGGDYGYTF.

The chain couples TRBV7-3 to TRBJ2-2; D call uncertain. Germline V lookup: CDR1 SGHTA, CDR2 FQGTGA. The CDR3 consists of 14 residues. The germline V and J ends were trimmed by 2 bases and 2 bases, with 6 bases remaining between them. CDR3 sequence: CASSLSVNTGELFF. CDR3 bases: TGTGCCAGCAGCTTATCCGTAAACACCGGGGAGCTGTTTTTT. The complete variable domain, with remaining parts taken from reference TRBV7-3 and TRBJ2-2, reads GAGVSQTPSNKVTEKGKYVELRCDPISGHTALYWYRQSLGQGPEFLIYFQGTGAADDSGLPNDRFFAVRPEGSVSTLKIQRTERGDSAVYLCASSLSVNTGELFFGEGSRLTVL.

This rearrangement joins TRBV2 to TRBJ1-1, with D uncertain. The germline V gene has CDR1 SNHLY and CDR2 FYNNEI. This CDR3 is built from 14 residues. Trimming pared 10 bases from V and 2 bases from J, leaving 17 bases between. The CDR3 loop is CATESSPGNTEAFF. CDR3 in DNA: TGTGCCACAGAGAGCAGTCCAGGAAACACTGAAGCTTTCTTT. Drawing the rest from reference TRBV2 and TRBJ1-1, the complete variable domain is EPEVTQTPSHQVTQMGQEVILRCVPISNHLYFYWYRQILGQKVEFLVSFYNNEISEKSEIFDDQFSVERPDGSNFTLKIRSTKLEDSAMYFCATESSPGNTEAFFGQGTRLTVV.

This clone was seen only once. The chain is built from TRBV2 and TRBJ2-3, with D perhaps TRBD1 (6 bases). Germline CDR1 SNHLY, CDR2 FYNNEI. CDR3 length: 12 residues. Trimming removed 6 bases at V and 6 bases at J, with 10 bases between. This chain's CDR3 is CASRLQGDTQYF. DNA of the CDR3: TGTGCCAGCAGGTTACAGGGTGATACGCAGTATTTT.

This rearrangement joins TRBV28 to TRBJ1-6; 7 bases are shared with TRBD1. Looked up from germline, CDR1 is MDHEN and CDR2 is SYDVKM. The CDR3 is made up of 15 amino acids. V gave up 2 bases and J gave up 6 bases; unmatched junction bases: 4. The CDR3 is CASSLAGGVNSPLHF. CDR3 bases: TGTGCCAGCAGTTTAGCAGGGGGAGTTAATTCACCCCTCCACTTT.